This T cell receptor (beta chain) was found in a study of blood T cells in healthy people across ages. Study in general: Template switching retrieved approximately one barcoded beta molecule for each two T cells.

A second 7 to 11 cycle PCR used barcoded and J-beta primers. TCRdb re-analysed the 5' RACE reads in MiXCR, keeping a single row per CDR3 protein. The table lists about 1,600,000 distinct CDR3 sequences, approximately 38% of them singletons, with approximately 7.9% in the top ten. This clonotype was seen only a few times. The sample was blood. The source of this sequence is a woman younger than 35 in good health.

The CDR3 nucleotides are TGTGCCAGCAGCTTAGCATACAGGGGGGCCAGGAACACTGAAGCTTTCTTT. Protein: CASSLAYRGARNTEAFF. This chain uses TRBV7-2 with TRBJ1-1, with 8 bases that match TRBD1. Germline CDR1 SGHTA, CDR2 FQGNSA. With 0 bases clipped from V and 1 base from J, the junction kept 7 bases outside the gene matches. This CDR3 is built from 17 residues.